The T cell receptor (beta chain) under discussion was sequenced for a study of T cell responses to AZD1222 COVID-19 vaccine. Notes on the study in general: Spike-specific TCR breadth and depth went up after people got two AZD1222 doses. All repertoire sampling was performed exclusively after the peak T cell response. White British donors predominated, females outnumbered males, and clonal diversity was possibly underestimated.

This CDR3 is built from 18 residues. Germline V gene lookup returns CDR1 SGHVS and CDR2 FNYEAQ. V lost 2 bases to trimming and J lost 3 bases, with 20 bases between them. A note on this clone: Its cognate antigen is unknown.

The assay was immunoSEQ multiplex PCR, and TCRdb's table has in-frame clones only and misses some. Of about 74,000 clones listed, approximately 90% were seen once; the top ten hold more than 7.5%. The origin of this receptor is an adult who received the AZD1222 COVID-19 vaccine. The chain has TRBV7-6 and TRBJ1-3; tentative D call: TRBD1 (6 bases). The source material was peripheral blood, sampled 28 days after the second AZD1222 dose. The CDR3 region is CASSLNPAGAELGNTIYF. In DNA, the CDR3 is TGTGCCAGCAGCTTAAACCCGGCAGGGGCCGAACTTGGAAACACCATATATTTT.